These 28 T cell receptor beta chains were all obtained from the same sample, sequenced in a study of blood T cell repertoires in COVID-19. The repertoire was sequenced with immunoSEQ multiplex PCR; TCRdb's copy has only in-frame clones and lacks some. The table records under 110,000 clones, about 64% of them present only once. Sequences were obtained from peripheral blood. These TCRs come from a human donor with acute or convalescent COVID-19. The donor label of this sample is uncertain.

This clone was recorded a few times. The V and J genes are TRBV6-5 and TRBJ1-1; 7 nucleotides agree with TRBD1. The germline CDR1 and CDR2 sequences are MNHEY and SVGAGI. Trimming at V came to 2 bases and at J to 5 bases, leaving 5 bases not matched to a gene. CDR3 size: 14 residues. The CDR3 reads CASSYRDRVTEAFF. As DNA, the CDR3 is TGTGCCAGCAGTTACCGAGACAGGGTGACTGAAGCTTTCTTT.

The chain is built from TRBV7-2 and TRBJ2-1; 7 positions match TRBD2. This CDR3 spans 13 amino acids. CDR1 and CDR2 from the germline V gene are SGHTA and FQGNSA. Trimming took 5 bases from V and 8 from J; bases not matched to a gene: 6. The CDR3 here is CASSLGLGDEQFF. CDR3 bases: TGTGCCAGCAGCCTAGGACTAGGCGATGAGCAGTTCTTC. Based on the CDR3 plus reference TRBV7-2 and TRBJ2-1, the full variable domain is GAGVSQSPSNKVTEKGKDVELRCDPISGHTALYWYRQSLGQGLEFLIYFQGNSAPDKSGLPSDRFSAERTGGSVSTLTIQRTQQEDSAVYLCASSLGLGDEQFFGPGTRLTVL.

This clone was counted a single time. The chain joins TRBV9 to TRBJ2-3, with TRBD2 as a possible D gene (7 bases). Germline V gene sequence: CDR1 SGDLS, CDR2 YYNGEE. V lost 0 bases to trimming and J lost 1 base, with 12 bases between them. CDR3 size: 16 residues. The CDR3 sequence: CASSVARGAGTDTQYF. CDR3 bases: TGTGCCAGCAGCGTAGCTCGGGGGGCGGGCACAGATACGCAGTATTTT.

The chain links TRBV29-1 to TRBJ2-6; the match to TRBD1 covers 11 bases. Germline V CDR1 and CDR2: SQVTM, ANQGSEA. This CDR3 has 17 amino acids. Trimming cost V 6 bases and J 0 bases; bases outside gene matches: 7. This chain's CDR3 is CSVQSGTGGSGANVLTF. The CDR3 DNA reads TGCAGCGTCCAATCCGGGACAGGGGGCTCTGGGGCCAACGTCCTGACTTTC. Using reference TRBV29-1 and TRBJ2-6 for the parts outside the CDR3, the full variable domain is SAVISQKPSRDICQRGTSLTIQCQVDSQVTMMFWYRQQPGQSLTLIATANQGSEATYESGFVIDKFPISRPNLTFSTLTVSNMSPEDSSIYLCSVQSGTGGSGANVLTFGAGSRLTVL.

V usage is TRBV10-2 and J usage is TRBJ1-3; tentatively, D is TRBD1 (6 bases). Trimming left V 0 bases short and J 4 bases short, with 13 bases between. This CDR3 spans 16 amino acids. Germline CDR1 is WSHSY and CDR2 is SAAADI. The CDR3 here is CASSESAAGTGNTIYF. DNA for the CDR3: TGCGCCAGCAGTGAGTCCGCAGCCGGGACAGGAAACACCATATATTTT.

V is TRBV10-3 and J is TRBJ1-2, with D tentatively TRBD1 (6 bases). Trimming pared 11 bases from V and 4 bases from J, leaving 14 bases between. Germline CDR1 is ENHRY and CDR2 is SYGVKD. This CDR3 comprises 12 residues. CDR3 DNA sequence: TGTGCCCCCCCAACGGACAGCTATGGCTACACCTTC. This codes for CAPPTDSYGYTF.

This sequence joins TRBV18 and TRBJ2-7, with TRBD1 matching 9 bases. V gave up 5 bases and J gave up 4 bases; unmatched junction bases: 3. Germline-derived CDR1 and CDR2 are KGHSH and LQKENI. This CDR3 is 13 amino acids long. The CDR3 sequence: CASSVGQGYEQYF. The CDR3 DNA sequence: TGTGCCAGCTCAGTCGGACAGGGGTACGAGCAGTACTTC.

This clone is a singleton in its sample. The chain links TRBV27 to TRBJ2-5; D unresolved. Germline CDR1 reads MNHEY; CDR2 reads SMNVEV (reference sequence). V lost 5 bases and J 5 bases, leaving 15 bases between the germline ends. The CDR3 covers 14 residues. CDR3 protein: CASSGSPVGETQYF. The CDR3 nucleotides are TGTGCCAGCAGTGGAAGCCCAGTCGGGGAGACCCAGTACTTC.

V usage is TRBV29-1 and J usage is TRBJ1-1; D not certain. CDR1 SQVTM and CDR2 ANQGSEA come from the germline V gene. Deletions cut 7 bases from V and 2 bases from J, with 8 bases between. The CDR3 spans 11 residues. The DNA of the CDR3 is TGCAGCGCTGGAGCCAACACTGAAGCTTTCTTT. It yields the protein CSAGANTEAFF.

This rearrangement joins TRBV6-5 to TRBJ2-3; 10 bases line up with TRBD1. J lost 6 bases, V lost 8 bases, and 8 bases had no gene match. The CDR3 spans 14 residues. The germline CDR1 and CDR2 sequences are MNHEY and SVGAGI. The CDR3 spells CASAGTGESDTQYF. The CDR3 nucleotides are TGTGCCAGCGCCGGGACAGGGGAATCCGATACGCAGTATTTT.

With regard to this clone: This CDR3 is also generated by other DNA sequences in the sample. V is TRBV7-9 and J is TRBJ2-2; D remains ambiguous. Germline V gives CDR1 SEHNR, CDR2 FQNEAQ (reference sequence). The CDR3 totals 12 residues. The ends were cut back, 3 bases at V and 5 bases at J, with 4 bases in the middle. CDR3 protein: CASSFPTGELFF. CDR3 sequence (DNA): TGTGCCAGCAGCTTCCCTACCGGGGAGCTGTTTTTT. The variable domain in full, completed from reference TRBV7-9 and TRBJ2-2, reads DTGVSQNPRHKITKRGQNVTFRCDPISEHNRLYWYRQTLGQGPEFLTYFQNEAQLEKSRLLSDRFSAERPKGSFSTLEIQRTEQGDSAMYLCASSFPTGELFFGEGSRLTVL.

In the case of this clone: This may be a read error, as it is one base from a much larger clone. The sample holds other DNA sequences that translate to the same CDR3. J is TRBJ1-3 and V is TRBV9; the D is unclear. The V and J ends lost 0 bases and 0 bases respectively, with 4 bases between them. The CDR3 is 14 residues long. Germline CDR1 and CDR2: SGDLS and YYNGEE. The CDR3 is CASSVGLSGNTIYF. The CDR3 nucleotides are TGTGCCAGCAGCGTAGGTCTCTCTGGAAACACCATATATTTT. The variable domain in full, completed from reference TRBV9 and TRBJ1-3, reads DSGVTQTPKHLITATGQRVTLRCSPRSGDLSVYWYQQSLDQGLQFLIQYYNGEERAKGNILERFSAQQFPDLHSELNLSSLELGDSALYFCASSVGLSGNTIYFGEGSWLTVV.

This clone was seen many times. The V and J genes are TRBV6-5 and TRBJ2-2; perhaps TRBD2 as D (7 bases). The ends were cut back, 4 bases at V and 7 bases at J, with 13 bases in the middle. The CDR3 is 14 residues long. Germline V lookup: CDR1 MNHEY, CDR2 SVGAGI. CDR3 sequence: CASSWGGLSGELFF. Written as DNA, the CDR3 is TGTGCCAGCAGTTGGGGGGGCCTGAGCGGGGAGCTGTTTTTT.

This clone is a singleton in its sample. V and J are TRBV7-6 and TRBJ1-6, with a possible D match to TRBD1 (6 bases). Germline values: CDR1 SGHVS, CDR2 FNYEAQ. Trimming cost V 5 bases and J 5 bases, with 13 bases left between them. CDR3 length: 15 amino acids. In DNA, the CDR3 is TGTGCCAGCAGCCCGAGGGGGGGCGATAATTCACCCCTCCACTTT. It specifies CASSPRGGDNSPLHF.

This clone was detected only a few times. The chain joins TRBV28 to TRBJ1-5; D gene unclear. CDR1 is MDHEN, CDR2 SYDVKM, per germline. The V end was cut by 5 bases, the J end by 3 bases, with 11 bases between. CDR3 length equals 14 residues. CDR3 sequence reads: CASSQWENNQPQHF. CDR3 in DNA: TGTGCCAGCAGTCAATGGGAGAACAATCAGCCCCAGCATTTT.

The chain recombines TRBV20-1 with TRBJ1-1, with 8 bases identical to TRBD1. The trim removed 3 bases at V and 4 bases at J, leaving 4 bases unmatched. This CDR3 has 13 residues. Germline CDR1 reads DFQATT; CDR2 reads SNEGSKA (reference sequence). The CDR3 bases are TGCAGTGCTAGTGACAGGGGAATCACTGAAGCTTTCTTT. Protein: CSASDRGITEAFF.

This clone was seen once. The chain recombines TRBV5-1 with TRBJ1-4; 9 bases are a match to TRBD1. The V gene's germline CDR1 is SGHRS and CDR2 YFSETQ. After removal of 3 bases from V and 8 bases from J, the junction contained 14 bases not matched to a gene. The CDR3 is 17 amino acids. CDR3 DNA: TGCGCCAGCAGCTCTACCGGGACAGGGTCATCGGTCGAAAAACTGTTTTTT. Its protein product is CASSSTGTGSSVEKLFF.

This chain connects TRBV6-4 to TRBJ1-1; D is possibly TRBD1 (5 bases). This CDR3 region has 18 residues. V dropped 11 bases and J dropped 4 bases, with 32 bases sitting between them. The germline V gene encodes CDR1 MRHNA and CDR2 SNTAGT. The CDR3: CALSPGVVHGAGRTEAFF. In DNA form, the CDR3 reads TGTGCCCTTAGTCCGGGGGTAGTTCATGGTGCAGGGCGCACTGAAGCTTTCTTT.

In regard to this clone: This may be a read error: a much more frequent sequence differs by one nucleotide. This sequence joins TRBV7-2 and TRBJ1-5; D gene unclear. Germline loops: CDR1 SGHTA, CDR2 FQGNSA. The CDR3 is made up of 13 amino acids. The V gene lost 3 bases and the J gene lost 5 bases, with 8 bases spanning the gap. The CDR3 loop reads CASSFDGDQPQHF. CDR3 nucleotide sequence: TGTGCCAGCAGCTTCGACGGGGATCAGCCCCAGCATTTT.

The chain links TRBV5-5 to TRBJ1-6; the D gene is possibly TRBD1 (6 bases). This CDR3 has 14 residues. Deletions cut 2 bases from V and 8 bases from J, with 11 bases between. Per the germline V gene, CDR1 is SGHKS and CDR2 is YYEKEE (reference sequence). The CDR3 DNA reads as TGTGCCAGCAGCTTCGGGGGGCAGTATTCACCCCTCCACTTT. Protein: CASSFGGQYSPLHF.

V usage is TRBV9 and J usage is TRBJ1-2; 7 nucleotides line up with TRBD1. Germline V gives CDR1 SGDLS, CDR2 YYNGEE. With V trimmed by 4 bases and J by 1 base, 7 bases remained unmatched. CDR3 length: 15 amino acids. CDR3 DNA sequence: TGTGCCAGCAGCTCACGGACAGGAGATAACTATGGCTACACCTTC. Amino acid sequence: CASSSRTGDNYGYTF.

The chain recombines TRBV18 with TRBJ2-5; 8 bases align to TRBD2. The trim removed 3 bases at V and 0 bases at J, leaving 3 bases unmatched. CDR3 length equals 15 residues. Germline V gives CDR1 KGHSH, CDR2 LQKENI. The CDR3 loop is CASSPIAGNQETQYF. For the CDR3, the DNA is TGTGCCAGCTCACCTATAGCGGGGAACCAAGAGACCCAGTACTTC. The complete variable domain, with remaining parts taken from reference TRBV18 and TRBJ2-5, reads NAGVMQNPRHLVRRRGQEARLRCSPMKGHSHVYWYRQLPEEGLKFMVYLQKENIIDESGMPKERFSAEFPKEGPSILRIQQVVRGDSAAYFCASSPIAGNQETQYFGPGTRLLVL.

This chain links TRBV27 with TRBJ1-5; TRBD1 aligns across 7 bases. Trimming cost V 5 bases and J 6 bases; bases outside gene matches: 4. Germline V lookup: CDR1 MNHEY, CDR2 SMNVEV (reference sequence). CDR3 length: 13 residues. The CDR3 nucleotides are TGTGCCAGCAGTCGACGGACAGGTCAGCCCCAGCATTTT. It is translated as CASSRRTGQPQHF.

This sequence joins TRBV24-1 and TRBJ1-3, with a weak D call TRBD1 (6 bases). V lost 3 bases and J lost 0, with 14 bases in between. The CDR3 has 17 residues. CDR1 is KGHDR and CDR2 is SFDVKD in the germline V gene. Here the CDR3 reads CATSDGLTGSSGNTIYF. CDR3 sequence (DNA): TGTGCCACCAGTGATGGACTCACAGGGTCCTCTGGAAACACCATATATTTT.

The chain is built from TRBV24-1 and TRBJ2-5, with 7 bases aligning to TRBD2. V gave up 5 bases and J gave up 5 bases; unmatched junction bases: 10. Germline CDR1 reads KGHDR; CDR2 reads SFDVKD. The CDR3 runs to 15 residues. In nucleotides, the CDR3 is TGTGCCACCAGTGGCTCGGGACTACGGGGGGAGACCCAGTACTTC. It encodes CATSGSGLRGETQYF.

The genes are TRBV9 and TRBJ2-1, with 11 bases matching TRBD2. Trimming at V came to 4 bases and at J to 5 bases, leaving 5 bases not matched to a gene. CDR3 length: 15 amino acids. Germline CDR1 and CDR2: SGDLS and YYNGEE. CDR3 protein: CASSPPGLADNEQFF. The CDR3 region has the DNA TGTGCCAGCAGCCCTCCGGGACTAGCGGACAATGAGCAGTTCTTC.

The V gene is TRBV19, the J gene TRBJ1-1; TRBD1 aligns across 8 bases. The trim removed 8 bases at V and 5 bases at J, leaving 13 bases unmatched. Germline loops: CDR1 LNHDA, CDR2 SQIVND (reference sequence). This CDR3 spans 15 amino acids. The CDR3 DNA is TGTGCCAGTCTATCCCACAGGGGGGGCGGTACTGAAGCTTTCTTT. Its translation: CASLSHRGGGTEAFF.

This chain joins TRBV30 and TRBJ2-3, with TRBD2 identical over 9 bases. Germline CDR1 is GTSNPN and CDR2 is SVGIG (reference sequence). The CDR3 totals 16 residues. The ends lost 2 bases at V and 3 bases at J; junction bases unmatched: 9. CDR3 amino acids: CAWSQSSGGRTDTQYF. In nucleotides, the CDR3 is TGTGCCTGGAGTCAAAGTAGCGGGGGCCGAACAGATACGCAGTATTTT.